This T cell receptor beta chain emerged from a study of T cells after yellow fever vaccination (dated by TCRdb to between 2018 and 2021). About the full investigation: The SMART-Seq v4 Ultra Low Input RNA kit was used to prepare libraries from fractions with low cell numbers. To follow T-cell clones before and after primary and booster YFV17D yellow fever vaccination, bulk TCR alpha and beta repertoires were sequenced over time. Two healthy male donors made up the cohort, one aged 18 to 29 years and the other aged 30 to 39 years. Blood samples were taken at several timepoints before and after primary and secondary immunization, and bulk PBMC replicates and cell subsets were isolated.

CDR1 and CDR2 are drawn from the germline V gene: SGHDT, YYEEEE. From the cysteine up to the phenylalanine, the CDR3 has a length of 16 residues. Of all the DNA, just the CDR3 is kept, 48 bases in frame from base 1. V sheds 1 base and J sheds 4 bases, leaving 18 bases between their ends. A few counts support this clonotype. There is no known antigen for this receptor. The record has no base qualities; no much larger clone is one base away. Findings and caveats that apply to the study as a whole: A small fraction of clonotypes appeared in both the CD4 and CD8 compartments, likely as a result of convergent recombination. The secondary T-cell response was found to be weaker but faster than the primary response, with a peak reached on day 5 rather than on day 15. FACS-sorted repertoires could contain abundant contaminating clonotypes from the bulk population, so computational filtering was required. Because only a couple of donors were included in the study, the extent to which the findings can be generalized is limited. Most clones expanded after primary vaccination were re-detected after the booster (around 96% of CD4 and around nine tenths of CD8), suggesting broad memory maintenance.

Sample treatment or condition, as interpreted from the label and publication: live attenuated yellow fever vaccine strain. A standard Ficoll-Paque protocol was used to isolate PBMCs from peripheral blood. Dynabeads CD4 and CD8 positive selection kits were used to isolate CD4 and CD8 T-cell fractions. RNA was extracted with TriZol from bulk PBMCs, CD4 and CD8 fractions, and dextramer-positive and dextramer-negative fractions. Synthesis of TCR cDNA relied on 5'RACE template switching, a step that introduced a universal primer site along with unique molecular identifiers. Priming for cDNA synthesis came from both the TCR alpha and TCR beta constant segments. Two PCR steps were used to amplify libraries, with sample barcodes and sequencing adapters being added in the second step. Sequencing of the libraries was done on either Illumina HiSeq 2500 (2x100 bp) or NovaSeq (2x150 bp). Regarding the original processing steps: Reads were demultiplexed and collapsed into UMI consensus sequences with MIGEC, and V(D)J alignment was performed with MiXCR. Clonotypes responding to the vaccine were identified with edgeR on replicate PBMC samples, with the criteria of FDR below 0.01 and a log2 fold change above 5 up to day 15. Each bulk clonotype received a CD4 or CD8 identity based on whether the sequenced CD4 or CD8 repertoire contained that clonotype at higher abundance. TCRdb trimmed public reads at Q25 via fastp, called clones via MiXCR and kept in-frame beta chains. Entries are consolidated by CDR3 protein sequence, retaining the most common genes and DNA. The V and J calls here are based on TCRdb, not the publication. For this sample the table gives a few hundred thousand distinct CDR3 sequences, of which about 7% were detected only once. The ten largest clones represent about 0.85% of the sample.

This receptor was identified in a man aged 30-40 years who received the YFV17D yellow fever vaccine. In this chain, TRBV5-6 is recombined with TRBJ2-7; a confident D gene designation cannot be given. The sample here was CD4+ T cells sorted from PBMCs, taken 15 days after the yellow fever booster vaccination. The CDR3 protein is CASSLRLLQRRYEQYF. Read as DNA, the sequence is TGTGCCAGCAGCTTGCGGTTATTGCAGAGGCGTTACGAGCAGTACTTC.